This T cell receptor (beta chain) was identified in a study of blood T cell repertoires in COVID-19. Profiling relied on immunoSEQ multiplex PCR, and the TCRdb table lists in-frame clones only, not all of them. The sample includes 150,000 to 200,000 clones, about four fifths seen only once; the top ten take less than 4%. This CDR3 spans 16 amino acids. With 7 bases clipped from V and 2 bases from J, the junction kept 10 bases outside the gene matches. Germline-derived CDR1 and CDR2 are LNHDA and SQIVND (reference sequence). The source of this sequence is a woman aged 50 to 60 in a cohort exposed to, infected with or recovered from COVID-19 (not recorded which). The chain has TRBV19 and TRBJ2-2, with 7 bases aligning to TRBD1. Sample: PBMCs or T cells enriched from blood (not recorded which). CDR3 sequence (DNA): TGTGCCAGTACCAACGCCGGGACAGTCAACACCGGGGAGCTGTTTTTT. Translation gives CASTNAGTVNTGELFF. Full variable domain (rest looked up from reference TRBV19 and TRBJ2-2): DGGITQSPKYLFRKEGQNVTLSCEQNLNHDAMYWYRQDPGQGLRLIYYSQIVNDFQKGDIAEGYSVSREKKESFPLTVTSAQKNPTAFYLCASTNAGTVNTGELFFGEGSRLTVL.